This T cell receptor (beta chain) comes out of a study of blood T cell repertoires in COVID-19. On the study more broadly: Researchers got acute and convalescent COVID-19 samples from the United States, Italy and Spain.

Per the germline V gene, CDR1 is SSHAT and CDR2 is FNYEAQ (reference sequence). The CDR3 totals 16 residues. V was clipped by 4 bases and J by 5 bases; unmatched bases: 4. Generated by immunoSEQ multiplex PCR, the TCRdb table keeps only in-frame clones and is missing some. The sample has more than 200,000 clones, over 75% seen once. Only a few counts were recorded for this clone. Sequencing was done on a sample of peripheral blood. This chain links TRBV7-7 with TRBJ2-3, with 15 bases that match TRBD2. This sequence originates from a woman over 75 with acute or convalescent COVID-19. The CDR3: CASSSGLAGGLDTQYF. The CDR3 DNA follows: TGTGCCAGCAGCTCCGGACTAGCGGGAGGGTTAGATACGCAGTATTTT.